This T cell receptor beta chain emerged from a study of CD8 T cells in Susac syndrome (dated 2019 in TCRdb). At the level of the whole study: Repertoire sequencing was used to test whether CD8+ T cell activation and differentiation in Susac syndrome was antigen driven. The study at large found these results: The TCR sequencing and HLA analysis was acknowledged to have included a relatively small number of individuals.

Trimming accounts for 3 bases at V and 5 bases at J, while the number of junction bases matched to no gene is 9. The cysteine opens and the phenylalanine closes a CDR3 of 16 amino acids. Only the CDR3 part of the read is kept: 48 bases, read in frame from the first base. The germline V gene yields SGHRS for CDR1 and YFSETQ for CDR2. Notes on this clonotype: The antigen it binds to is not known. The input lacks base qualities; no much larger clone sits a single base away.

Peripheral blood CD8+ and CD4+ T cells from healthy donors, Susac syndrome patients and multiple sclerosis patients were profiled by high-throughput TCR beta sequencing. Multiple sclerosis controls were treatment-naive patients with stable or active relapsing-remitting disease fulfilling revised McDonald criteria. CD8+ TEMRA cells were enriched by FACS, while bulk CD8+ and CD4+ T cells were purified by magnetic negative isolation. Blood was drawn into EDTA tubes, processed within 24 hours, and PBMCs were isolated by density gradient centrifugation. PBMCs intended for TCR sequencing were frozen in liquid nitrogen and were later thawed in a 37 degrees C water bath. A purity of at least 90% was achieved for sorted or isolated CD4+, CD8+ and CD8+ TEMRA cells. RNA was extracted with the RNeasy kit and about 0.5 to 1 ug was reverse transcribed using random hexamers. The immunoSEQ multiplex PCR assay, which covers 54 Vbeta and 13 Jbeta segments, was used to amplify TCR beta CDR3 regions. PCR amplification bias was corrected using a synthetic template baseline for primer optimization and computational correction. The study's processing was this. Reads were assigned to V, D and J genes according to IMGT and analyzed in immunoSEQ Analyzer, with only productive sequences retained. Clonality was computed as one minus Shannon entropy normalized by log2 of the number of productive unique sequences. For each patient and control, public and private clones were evaluated among the 100 most prevalent clones. Susac-specific clones were defined as absent from healthy and MS cohorts, around 970 published viral clones and other ImmuneACCESS disease sequences. TCRdb reran the public reads through fastp at Q25 and MiXCR, keeping productive beta chains. When rows share a CDR3 protein, they turn into one entry using the most common DNA and genes. The V and J calls follow TCRdb's processing rather than the paper's. The sample table records around 120,000 distinct CDR3 sequences; 94% of these occur just once. Jointly, the top ten make up 0.1% to 0.15% of the sample.

The chain uses TRBV5-1 and TRBJ2-2; the junction holds 8 bases that match TRBD1. The sequence was collected from a human donor with multiple sclerosis. The specimen was CD4+ T cells from PBMCs. DNA sequence: TGCGCCAGCAGCTCAGGACAGGGAACGGGAACCGGGGAGCTGTTTTTT. This encodes CASSSGQGTGTGELFF.